This T cell receptor (beta chain) was recovered during a study of early T cells in non-severe SARS-CoV-2 infection. The overall study: Bulk RNA isolated from unsorted whole blood underwent sequencing; chains were not paired.

Many counts were recorded for this clonotype. The target antigen is unknown. Researchers tagged individual cDNA molecules with unique molecular identifiers. TCRdb reanalysed the 5' RACE reads using MiXCR and keeps one entry per CDR3 protein. This table holds 40,000 to 60,000 distinct CDR3 sequences, 8.5% to 10% found once. Germline V gives CDR1 SEHNR, CDR2 FQNEAQ (reference sequence). The CDR3 contains 15 residues. The V end was cut by 2 bases, the J end by 5 bases, with 13 bases between. Findings and caveats of the study: The VDJdb matching leaned toward anti-spike CD8 responses and overlooked private and CD4 specificities.

This TCR was recovered from an adult who was a healthcare worker with PCR-confirmed SARS-CoV-2 infection or an uninfected control (not recorded which). The chain joins TRBV7-9 to TRBJ2-4; D may be TRBD1 (5 bases). The source material was whole blood. The CDR3 coding sequence is TGTGCCAGCAGCTTATACGGTACAGGAGAAAACATTCAGTACTTC. Encoded protein: CASSLYGTGENIQYF.